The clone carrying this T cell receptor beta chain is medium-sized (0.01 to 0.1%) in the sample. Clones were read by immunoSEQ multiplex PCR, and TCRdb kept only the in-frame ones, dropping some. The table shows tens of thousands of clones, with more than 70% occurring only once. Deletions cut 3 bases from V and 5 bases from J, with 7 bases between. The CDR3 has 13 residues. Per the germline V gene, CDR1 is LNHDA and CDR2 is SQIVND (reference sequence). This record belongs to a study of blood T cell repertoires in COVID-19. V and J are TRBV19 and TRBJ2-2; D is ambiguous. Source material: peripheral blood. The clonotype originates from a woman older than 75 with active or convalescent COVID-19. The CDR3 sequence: CASSMLETGELFF. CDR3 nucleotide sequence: TGTGCCAGTAGTATGTTGGAGACCGGGGAGCTGTTTTTT.